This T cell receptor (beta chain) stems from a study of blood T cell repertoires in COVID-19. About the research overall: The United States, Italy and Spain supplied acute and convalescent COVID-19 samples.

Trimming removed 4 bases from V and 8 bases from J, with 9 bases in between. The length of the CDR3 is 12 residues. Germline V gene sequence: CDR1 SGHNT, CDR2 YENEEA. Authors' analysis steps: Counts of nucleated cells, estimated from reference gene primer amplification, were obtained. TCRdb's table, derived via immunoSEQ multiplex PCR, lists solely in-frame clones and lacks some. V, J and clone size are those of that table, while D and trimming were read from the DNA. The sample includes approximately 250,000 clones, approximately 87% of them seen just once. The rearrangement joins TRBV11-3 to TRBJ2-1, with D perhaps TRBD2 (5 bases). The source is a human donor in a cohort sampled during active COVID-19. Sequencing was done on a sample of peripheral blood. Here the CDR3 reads CASSWAGDEQFF. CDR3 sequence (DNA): TGTGCCAGCAGCTGGGCGGGTGATGAGCAGTTCTTC.